This T cell receptor beta chain was sequenced during a study of radiation and T cells in renal cell carcinoma. Study-wide context: Nephrectomy followed 15 Gy stereotactic body radiation by 4 weeks.

Only one count was recorded for this clone. Its target is not known. Time point denoted: blood 2 weeks post-SBRT. The sample's treatment: 15 Gy SBRT to primary tumor, nephrectomy 4 weeks later. Blood was sampled at baseline, 2 weeks and 4 weeks after SBRT. Study conclusions and caveats: Pretreatment tumor biopsies were lacking, so baseline clonotypes are unknown. In blood, top tumor clones expanded by 2 weeks, shrinking by 4.

The CDR3 contains 14 residues. Unmatched junction bases numbered 8, after V lost 10 bases and J lost 2 bases. CDR1 is SNHLY, CDR2 FYNNEI, per germline. Here immunoSEQ multiplex PCR was the method, and the copy in TCRdb shows in-frame clones only, minus some. There are fewer than 90,000 clones in the sample; approximately 86% occur only once, and 20% to 25% lies in the top ten. Sequenced material: blood, taken from a patient whose treatment included radiotherapy and nephrectomy. This TCR came from a woman in her forties or fifties with renal cell carcinoma. The rearrangement uses TRBV2 and TRBJ2-5; 9 bases line up with TRBD2. Written as DNA, the CDR3 is TGTGCCATTTCTAGCGGGGTCTCACAAGAGACCCAGTACTTC. Protein sequence: CAISSGVSQETQYF.